The 27 T cell receptor beta chains listed next were all sequenced from one sample in a study of PD-1 blockade in mismatch repair-deficient tumors (dated by TCRdb to 2016 to 2017). Library prep was done by the immunoSEQ multiplex PCR assay. Held by TCRdb, this immuneACCESS table contains in-frame sequences only and omits some clones. Under half of the omission traces to an unresolved V gene where checked; the cause of the rest is unknown. Within this sample are 85,000 to 130,000 clones, with about 79% of them counted one time only. In total, the top ten clones hold about 6.3% of the sample. The source material was peripheral blood, sampled approximately 35 weeks after starting pembrolizumab. The source of these receptors is an adult with mismatch repair-deficient cancer.

The V and J genes are TRBV12-5 and TRBJ1-5; a weak D match, TRBD1 (6 bases). The CDR3 totals 15 residues. V was pared by 3 bases and J by 1 base, with 10 bases between. Looked up from germline, CDR1 is LGHNT and CDR2 is FRNRAP. This chain's CDR3 is CASGFAGGSNQPQHF. The CDR3 DNA is TGTGCTAGTGGTTTCGCGGGGGGCAGCAATCAGCCCCAGCATTTT.

This sequence joins TRBV14 and TRBJ1-2; TRBD1 might be the D (5 bases). There are 13 residues in the CDR3. Deletions cut 4 bases from V and 8 bases from J, with 14 bases between. CDR1 is SGHDN and CDR2 is FVKESK in the germline V gene. Here the CDR3 DNA reads TGTGCCAGCAGCCCCCGTGGGGGGAGCGGCTACACCTTC. This encodes CASSPRGGSGYTF. Full variable domain (outside the CDR3, taken from reference TRBV14 and TRBJ1-2): EAGVTQFPSHSVIEKGQTVTLRCDPISGHDNLYWYRRVMGKEIKFLLHFVKESKQDESGMPNNRFLAERTGGTYSTLKVQPAELEDSGVYFCASSPRGGSGYTFGSGTRLTVV.

This chain joins TRBV7-9 and TRBJ2-3; 9 positions agree with TRBD2. This CDR3 spans 15 amino acids. Germline V gene lookup returns CDR1 SEHNR and CDR2 FQNEAQ (reference sequence). Losses at the gene ends were 1 base for V and 3 bases for J; bases not matched to a gene: 2. This chain's CDR3 is CASSLVAGVTDTQYF. The CDR3 bases are TGTGCCAGCAGCTTAGTAGCGGGAGTGACAGATACGCAGTATTTT.

This sequence joins TRBV30 and TRBJ1-1; D uncertain. V was pared by 1 base and J by 8 bases, with 8 bases between. Germline CDR1 and CDR2: GTSNPN and SVGIG (reference sequence). This CDR3 contains 11 residues. The CDR3 nucleotides read TGTGCCTGGAGTGCTGACTCAGAAGCTTTCTTT. This gives the protein CAWSADSEAFF. The variable domain in full, with the rest retrieved from reference TRBV30 and TRBJ1-1, is SQTIHQWPATLVQPVGSPLSLECTVEGTSNPNLYWYRQAAGRGLQLLFYSVGIGQISSEVPQNLSASRPQDRQFILSSKKLLLSDSGFYLCAWSADSEAFFGQGTRLTVV.

This chain uses TRBV7-9 with TRBJ1-3; no firm D call. Germline V gene data show CDR1 as SEHNR and CDR2 as FQNEAQ (reference sequence). V lost 6 bases and J 1 base, leaving 4 bases between the germline ends. The CDR3 has 12 amino acids. The CDR3 region has the DNA TGTGCCAGCAGTCATTCTGGAAACACCATATATTTT. This gives the protein CASSHSGNTIYF.

The chain couples TRBV19 to TRBJ1-3, with 7 bases matching TRBD1. Germline CDR1 and CDR2: LNHDA and SQIVND (reference sequence). The CDR3 has 15 residues. V lost 7 bases, J lost 0 bases, and 6 bases stayed unmatched. The CDR3 loop reads CASTNRGHSGNTIYF. The DNA of the CDR3 is TGTGCCAGTACGAACAGGGGCCACTCTGGAAACACCATATATTTT.

The CDR3 sequence is CASSYSGTLPNEQFF. The DNA of the CDR3 is TGTGCCAGCAGCTATAGCGGGACCCTCCCGAATGAGCAGTTCTTC. V usage is TRBV27 and J usage is TRBJ2-1; 8 bases are a match to TRBD2. Losses at the gene ends were 6 bases for V and 7 bases for J; bases not matched to a gene: 11. Germline CDR1 is MNHEY and CDR2 is SMNVEV (reference sequence). CDR3 size: 15 residues.

The gene calls are TRBV19 and TRBJ2-5, with D possibly called TRBD1 or TRBD2 (5 bases each). Germline V CDR1 and CDR2: LNHDA, SQIVND (reference sequence). Trimming took off 8 bases at V and 2 bases at J, with 18 bases between the two ends. This CDR3 contains 15 residues. CDR3 amino acids: CASGVAGTAQETQYF. In nucleotides, the CDR3 is TGTGCCAGTGGAGTCGCCGGGACGGCACAAGAGACCCAGTACTTC.

This chain uses TRBV30 with TRBJ2-1, with D tentatively TRBD2 (6 bases). The CDR3 length is 12 residues. V was shortened by 2 bases and J by 5 bases, with 7 bases between the two germline ends. Germline V gene lookup returns CDR1 GTSNPN and CDR2 SVGIG (reference sequence). CDR3 nucleotide sequence: TGTGCCTGGAGTAGGAGGGACAATGAGCAGTTCTTC. Translation gives CAWSRRDNEQFF.

V is TRBV28 and J is TRBJ2-3, with TRBD2 identical over 9 bases. Germline assignment: CDR1 MDHEN and CDR2 SYDVKM. The CDR3 covers 17 residues. V gave up 7 bases and J gave up 1 base; unmatched junction bases: 12. CDR3 protein: CASIYSTSGLGTDTQYF. In nucleotides, the CDR3 is TGTGCCAGCATCTATTCGACTAGCGGCCTCGGCACAGATACGCAGTATTTT.

V gene TRBV2 combines with J gene TRBJ2-1; 8 bases line up with TRBD1. The CDR3 extends over 15 amino acids. V lost 5 bases to trimming and J lost 2 bases; unmatched junction nucleotides: 5. Per the germline V gene, CDR1 is SNHLY and CDR2 is FYNNEI. The chain's CDR3 is CASSLGQGTYNEQFF. CDR3 nucleotide sequence: TGTGCCAGCAGTTTAGGACAGGGCACCTACAATGAGCAGTTCTTC.

This clone has just a few counts. V usage is TRBV9 and J usage is TRBJ1-5; D is unclear. Trimming cost V 4 bases and J 2 bases, with 7 bases left between them. Germline CDR1 SGDLS, CDR2 YYNGEE. The CDR3 runs 13 residues. CDR3 DNA sequence: TGTGCCAGCAGCCAGGAGGGCAATCAGCCCCAGCATTTT. This encodes CASSQEGNQPQHF.

The rearrangement joins TRBV10-2 to TRBJ2-6, with 7 bases matching TRBD2. Germline V gene lookup returns CDR1 WSHSY and CDR2 SAAADI. The V segment lost 1 base and the J segment 0 bases; nucleotides outside the gene matches: 9. The CDR3 contains 19 residues. The DNA for the CDR3 is TGCGCCAGCAGTGAGTGGGGGGGGGTTCATGTCTCTGGGGCCAACGTCCTGACTTTC. Its translation: CASSEWGGVHVSGANVLTF.

The chain recombines TRBV11-2 with TRBJ2-7; D gene unclear. CDR3 size: 12 residues. Trimming stripped 1 base from V and 3 bases from J, with 4 bases between. Germline CDR1 is SGHAT and CDR2 is FQNNGV. The chain's CDR3 is CASSLGIYEQYF. As DNA, the CDR3 is TGTGCCAGCAGCTTAGGTATCTACGAGCAGTACTTC.

V and J are TRBV5-6 and TRBJ2-4; D unresolved. Germline CDR1 and CDR2: SGHDT and YYEEEE. The CDR3 extends over 16 amino acids. The germline V and J ends were trimmed by 4 bases and 0 bases, with 14 bases remaining between them. The CDR3 coding sequence is TGTGCCAGCAGCCGCGGTGCAGTACTAGCCAAAAACATTCAGTACTTC. This encodes CASSRGAVLAKNIQYF.

The rearrangement joins TRBV6-1 to TRBJ2-3; 10 nucleotides match TRBD2. The CDR3 is made up of 17 amino acids. The J segment lost 4 bases and the V segment lost 0 bases, leaving 7 bases of the junction unmatched. CDR1 and CDR2 from the germline V gene are MNHNS and SASEGT. The CDR3: CASSEAPRTSGPDTQYF. CDR3 coding DNA: TGTGCCAGCAGTGAAGCGCCCCGGACTAGCGGTCCAGATACGCAGTATTTT.

The chain links TRBV7-2 to TRBJ1-1; the D gene is possibly TRBD1 (5 bases). From germline, CDR1 is SGHTA and CDR2 FQGNSA. V was trimmed by 5 bases and J by 1 base, leaving 11 bases between them. The CDR3 extends over 14 amino acids. The CDR3 reads CASSLRQQNTEAFF. The DNA of the CDR3 is TGTGCCAGCAGCCTTAGACAGCAGAACACTGAAGCTTTCTTT.

The CDR3 nucleotides are TGCGCCAGCAGCCTCAATTGGGGGACAGGGAATGATGGGACTATGTACGAGCAGTACTTC. It is translated as CASSLNWGTGNDGTMYEQYF. V gene TRBV5-1 combines with J gene TRBJ2-7; TRBD1 agrees at 9 bases. V shed 4 bases and J 4 bases; nucleotides not matched to a gene: 24. CDR1 is SGHRS and CDR2 is YFSETQ in the germline V gene. The CDR3 is 20 residues long.

This sequence joins TRBV6-5 and TRBJ2-3; TRBD1 agrees at 8 bases. This CDR3 contains 12 residues. Trimming cost V 9 bases and J 6 bases; bases outside gene matches: 5. Germline lookup yields CDR1 MNHEY and CDR2 SVGAGI. The chain's CDR3 is CASTTGVDTQYF. CDR3 nucleotides: TGTGCCAGTACGACAGGGGTCGATACGCAGTATTTT.

CDR3 residues: CASSLWTSGSNEQFF. CDR3 DNA sequence: TGTGCCAGCAGCCTTTGGACTAGCGGGAGTAATGAGCAGTTCTTC. The rearrangement links TRBV9 to TRBJ2-1, with TRBD2 matching over 13 bases. The ends lost 4 bases at V and 7 bases at J; junction bases unmatched: 5. In germline, CDR1 is SGDLS, CDR2 YYNGEE. CDR3 length: 15 residues.

This chain connects TRBV30 to TRBJ2-6, with TRBD1 identical over 9 bases. The CDR3 sequence is 16 residues long. V lost 4 bases to trimming and J lost 2 bases; unmatched junction nucleotides: 6. Germline CDR1 reads GTSNPN; CDR2 reads SVGIG (reference sequence). CDR3 coding DNA: TGTGCCTGGAACCGGGACAGGGTCCCTGGGGCCAACGTCCTGACTTTC. It encodes CAWNRDRVPGANVLTF.

The J gene is TRBJ2-7, the V gene TRBV7-2, with D maybe TRBD2 (5 bases). Looked up from germline, CDR1 is SGHTA and CDR2 is FQGNSA. The ends were cut back, 5 bases at V and 0 bases at J, with 17 bases in the middle. The CDR3 extends over 16 amino acids. Here the CDR3 reads CASSRSGGQSSYEQYF. DNA of the CDR3: TGTGCCAGCAGCCGCTCGGGCGGGCAGAGCTCCTACGAGCAGTACTTC.

The genes are TRBV19 and TRBJ2-1; D perhaps matches TRBD2 (5 bases). This CDR3 is built from 15 residues. Per the germline V gene, CDR1 is LNHDA and CDR2 is SQIVND (reference sequence). V lost 4 bases, J lost 6 bases, and 16 bases lay in between. CDR3 sequence: CASSNLALRGNEQFF. The CDR3 DNA reads TGTGCCAGTAGTAATCTGGCCCTCCGGGGCAATGAGCAGTTCTTC. The full variable domain, in which reference TRBV19 and TRBJ2-1 provide the parts outside the CDR3, is DGGITQSPKYLFRKEGQNVTLSCEQNLNHDAMYWYRQDPGQGLRLIYYSQIVNDFQKGDIAEGYSVSREKKESFPLTVTSAQKNPTAFYLCASSNLALRGNEQFFGPGTRLTVL.

The J gene is TRBJ2-3, the V gene TRBV28; D gene unclear. The CDR3 extends over 12 amino acids. The V end lost 8 bases, the J end lost 1 base, and 7 bases lay between the germline ends. Germline V gene lookup returns CDR1 MDHEN and CDR2 SYDVKM. CDR3 coding DNA: TGTGCCAGCTGCTTGGGCACAGATACGCAGTATTTT. Protein: CASCLGTDTQYF. The variable domain in full, completed from reference TRBV28 and TRBJ2-3, reads DVKVTQSSRYLVKRTGEKVFLECVQDMDHENMFWYRQDPGLGLRLIYFSYDVKMKEKGDIPEGYSVSREKKERFSLILESASTNQTSMYLCASCLGTDTQYFGPGTRLTVL.

The rearrangement links TRBV5-1 to TRBJ1-1, with D unresolved. Trimming left V 0 bases short and J 1 base short, with 10 bases between. Germline CDR1 is SGHRS and CDR2 is YFSETQ. The CDR3 is made up of 15 amino acids. This CDR3 is CASSLVGSENTEAFF. As DNA, the CDR3 is TGCGCCAGCAGCTTGGTTGGGTCCGAGAACACTGAAGCTTTCTTT.

CDR3 sequence (DNA): TGTGCCAGCAGCTTAGGACACCGCCAAGAGACCCAGTACTTC. This encodes CASSLGHRQETQYF. The V and J genes are TRBV5-5 and TRBJ2-5; perhaps TRBD1 as D (5 bases). This CDR3 has 14 amino acids. The germline gives CDR1 SGHKS, CDR2 YYEKEE (reference sequence). The V and J ends lost 2 bases and 1 base respectively, with 9 bases between them.

The V gene is TRBV11-1, the J gene TRBJ2-2; 12 bases are shared with TRBD2. This CDR3 is 17 amino acids long. V gave up 1 base and J gave up 6 bases; unmatched junction bases: 6. CDR1 SGHAT and CDR2 FQDESV come from the germline V gene (reference sequence). The CDR3 region is CASSLELAGGPSGELFF. The CDR3 nucleotides read TGTGCCAGCAGCTTAGAGCTAGCGGGAGGGCCGTCCGGGGAGCTGTTTTTT. Full variable domain (remainder filled in from reference TRBV11-1 and TRBJ2-2): EAEVAQSPRYKITEKSQAVAFWCDPISGHATLYWYRQILGQGPELLVQFQDESVVDDSQLPKDRFSAERLKGVDSTLKIQPAELGDSAMYLCASSLELAGGPSGELFFGEGSRLTVL.